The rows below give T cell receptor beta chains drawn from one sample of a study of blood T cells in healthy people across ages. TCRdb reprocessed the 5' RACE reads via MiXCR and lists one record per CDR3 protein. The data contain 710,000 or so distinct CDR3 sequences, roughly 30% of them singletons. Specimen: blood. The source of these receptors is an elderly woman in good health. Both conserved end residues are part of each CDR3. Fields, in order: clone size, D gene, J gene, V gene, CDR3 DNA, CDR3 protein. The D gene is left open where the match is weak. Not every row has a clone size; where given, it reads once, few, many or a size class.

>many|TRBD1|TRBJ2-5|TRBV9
TGTGCCAGCAGCAGTAGGGGACAGGGGGAAGAGACCCAGTACTTC
CASSSRGQGEETQYF
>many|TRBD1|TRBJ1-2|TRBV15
TGTGCCACCAGCAGCGGGTACAGGGGCGGCTACACCTTC
CATSSGYRGGYTF
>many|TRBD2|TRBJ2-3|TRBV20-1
TGCAGTGCTAGAGGGCTAGCGGGGGGTGGAGATACGCAGTATTTT
CSARGLAGGGDTQYF
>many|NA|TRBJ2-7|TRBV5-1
TGCGCCAGCAGACCCCTGGGGGCCATCTCCTACGAGCAGTACTTC
CASRPLGAISYEQYF
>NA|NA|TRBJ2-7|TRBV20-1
TGCAGTGCTTTTCCCCCGGGCGAGGGTAGGTCCGAGCAGTACTTC
CSAFPPGEGRSEQYF
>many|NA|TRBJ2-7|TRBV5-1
TGCGCCAGCAGAGGGACGGCTGCCCCCTACGAGCAGTACTTC
CASRGTAAPYEQYF
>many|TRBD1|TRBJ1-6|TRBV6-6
TGTGCCAGCAGTACGGGACAGGGGGCGCCCCTCCACTTT
CASSTGQGAPLHF
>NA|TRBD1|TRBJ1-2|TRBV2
TGTGCCAGCAGTGGAGGACAGGTTTACGGCTACACCTTC
CASSGGQVYGYTF
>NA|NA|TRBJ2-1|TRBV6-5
TGTGCCAGCAGTTATCAGGTTTGGGGCTCCTACAATGAGCAGTTCTTC
CASSYQVWGSYNEQFF
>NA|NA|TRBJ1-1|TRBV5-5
TGTGCGAGCAGCTTGGATATCCACACTGAAGCTTTCTTT
CASSLDIHTEAFF
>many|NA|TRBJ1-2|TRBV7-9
TGTGCCAGCAGCATTTTCGGACAGAGCTATGGCTACACCTTC
CASSIFGQSYGYTF
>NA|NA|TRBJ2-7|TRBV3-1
TGTGCCAGCAGCCACGATCCCGCGGGCGAGCAGTACTTC
CASSHDPAGEQYF
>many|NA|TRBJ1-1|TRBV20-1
TGCAGTGCCCCCTACAGGGCGAACACTGAAGCTTTCTTT
CSAPYRANTEAFF
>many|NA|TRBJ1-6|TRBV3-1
TGTGCCAGCAGCCAAGGGGATTTGCCTTCACCCCTCCACTTT
CASSQGDLPSPLHF
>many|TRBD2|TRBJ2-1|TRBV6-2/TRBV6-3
TGTGCCAGCACTTCGACTAGCGGGTTAACCTACAATGAGCAGTTCTTC
CASTSTSGLTYNEQFF
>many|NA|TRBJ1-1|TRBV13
TGTGCCAGCAGCTTACCGGGGGCGCGCACTGAAGCTTTCTTT
CASSLPGARTEAFF
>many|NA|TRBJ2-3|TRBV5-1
TGCGCCAGCAGCTTGGACAGAGTCACAGATACGCAGTATTTT
CASSLDRVTDTQYF
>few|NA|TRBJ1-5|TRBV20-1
TGCAGTGCCCTGGATGCGACAAATCAGCCCCAGCATTTT
CSALDATNQPQHF
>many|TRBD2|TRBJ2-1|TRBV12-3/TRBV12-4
TGTGCCAGCAGTACCCTAGGAGCGGGGGACTGGAATGAGCAGTTCTTC
CASSTLGAGDWNEQFF
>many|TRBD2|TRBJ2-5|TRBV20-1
TGCGCGGGGGGTAGCGGGGACCTCCAAGAGACCCAGTACTTC
CAGGSGDLQETQYF
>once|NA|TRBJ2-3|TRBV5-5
TGTGCCAGCAGCTTCCAGGACAGTCGCACAGATACGCAGTATTTT
CASSFQDSRTDTQYF
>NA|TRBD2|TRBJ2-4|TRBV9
TGTGCCAGCAGCTGGGGGGACGGGAGGGGCCAAAACATTCAGTACTTC
CASSWGDGRGQNIQYF
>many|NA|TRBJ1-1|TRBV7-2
TGTGCCAGCAGCCCGGGACGGAAGAACACTGAAGCTTTCTTT
CASSPGRKNTEAFF
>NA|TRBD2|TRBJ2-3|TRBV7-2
TGTGCCAGCAGCCATGGAGGAGCGGGAACTAGCACAGATACGCAGTATTTT
CASSHGGAGTSTDTQYF
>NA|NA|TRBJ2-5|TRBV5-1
TGCGCCAGCAGCTTGGCCAAAGGGGGGATGGGTTCGTCTAAAGAGACCCAGTACTTC
CASSLAKGGMGSSKETQYF
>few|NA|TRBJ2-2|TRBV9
TGTGCCAGCAGCGTAGACCAGGGGACCGGGGAGCTGTTTTTT
CASSVDQGTGELFF
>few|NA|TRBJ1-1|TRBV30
TGTGCCTGGAGTCGGACTGAAGCTTTCTTT
CAWSRTEAFF
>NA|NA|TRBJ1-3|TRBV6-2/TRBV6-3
NA
CASIPSGRDTIYF
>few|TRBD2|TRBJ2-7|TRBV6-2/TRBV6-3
TGTGCCAGCAGTTACTCCGGACTAGCGGGGGGGCAGTACTTC
CASSYSGLAGGQYF
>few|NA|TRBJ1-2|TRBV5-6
TGTGCCAGCAGCGTAGCACCAAGGGATGGCTACACCTTC
CASSVAPRDGYTF
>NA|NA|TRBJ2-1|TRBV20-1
TGCAGTGCCGCCGGACCCAATGAGCAGTTCTTC
CSAAGPNEQFF
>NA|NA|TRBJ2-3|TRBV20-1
TGCAGTGCTGACCCCGGCGGGGACGGGGGCACAGATACGCAGTATTTT
CSADPGGDGGTDTQYF
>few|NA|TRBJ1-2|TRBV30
TGTGCCTGGAGTCTTCATGGGGCCAACTATGGCTACACCTTC
CAWSLHGANYGYTF
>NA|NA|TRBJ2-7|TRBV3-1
TGTGCCAGCAGCGGGGCGGACAGCTACGAGCAGTACTTC
CASSGADSYEQYF
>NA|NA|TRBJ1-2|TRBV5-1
TGCGCCGGCAGCTTGAATGGCCCAGGGGACTATGGCTACACCTTC
CAGSLNGPGDYGYTF
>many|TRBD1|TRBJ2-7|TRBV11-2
TGTGCCAGCAGCTTCCTGGACAGGGCTGGCGAGCAGTACTTC
CASSFLDRAGEQYF
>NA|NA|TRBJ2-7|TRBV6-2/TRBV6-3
TGTGCCAGCAGTTACTCGTCGGACTCCTCCTACGAGCAGTACTTC
CASSYSSDSSYEQYF